The source of this T cell receptor (beta chain) is a study of blood T cell repertoires in COVID-19. Study-wide context: PBMCs, B-cell-depleted T cells, or T cells were the source of the cDNA or gDNA that made up the material.

Sequencing was performed with immunoSEQ multiplex PCR; in TCRdb, only in-frame clones are kept and a portion is missing. The sample includes about 490,000 clones, 80% to 90% of them seen just once. Germline CDR1 is LGHDT and CDR2 is YNNKEL (reference sequence). V was clipped by 3 bases and J by 5 bases, with 4 bases between them. The CDR3 extends over 12 amino acids. The source of this sequence is a human donor in a cohort sampled during active COVID-19. The specimen sequenced was peripheral blood. J is TRBJ2-2 and V is TRBV3-1 (or the pseudogene TRBV3-2), with D unclear. The chain's CDR3 is CASSQTTGELFF. The CDR3 region has the DNA TGTGCCAGCAGCCAGACAACCGGGGAGCTGTTTTTT.